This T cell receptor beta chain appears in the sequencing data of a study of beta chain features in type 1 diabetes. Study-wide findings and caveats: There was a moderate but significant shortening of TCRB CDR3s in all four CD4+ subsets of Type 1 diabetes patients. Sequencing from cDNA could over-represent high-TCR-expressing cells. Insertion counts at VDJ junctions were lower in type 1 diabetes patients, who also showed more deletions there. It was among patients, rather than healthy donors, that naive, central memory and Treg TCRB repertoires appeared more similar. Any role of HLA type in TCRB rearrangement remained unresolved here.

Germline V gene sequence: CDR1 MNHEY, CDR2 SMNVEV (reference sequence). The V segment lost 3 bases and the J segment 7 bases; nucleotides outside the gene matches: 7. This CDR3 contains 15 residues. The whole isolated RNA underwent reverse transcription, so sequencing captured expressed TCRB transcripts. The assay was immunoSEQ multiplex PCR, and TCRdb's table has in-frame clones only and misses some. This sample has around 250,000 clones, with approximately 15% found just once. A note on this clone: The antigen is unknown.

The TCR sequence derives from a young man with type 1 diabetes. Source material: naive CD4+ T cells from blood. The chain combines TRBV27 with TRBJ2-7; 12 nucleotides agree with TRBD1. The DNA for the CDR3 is TGTGCCAGCAGTTTCGTGGGACAGGGGGCCCGTGAGCAGTACTTC. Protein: CASSFVGQGAREQYF.